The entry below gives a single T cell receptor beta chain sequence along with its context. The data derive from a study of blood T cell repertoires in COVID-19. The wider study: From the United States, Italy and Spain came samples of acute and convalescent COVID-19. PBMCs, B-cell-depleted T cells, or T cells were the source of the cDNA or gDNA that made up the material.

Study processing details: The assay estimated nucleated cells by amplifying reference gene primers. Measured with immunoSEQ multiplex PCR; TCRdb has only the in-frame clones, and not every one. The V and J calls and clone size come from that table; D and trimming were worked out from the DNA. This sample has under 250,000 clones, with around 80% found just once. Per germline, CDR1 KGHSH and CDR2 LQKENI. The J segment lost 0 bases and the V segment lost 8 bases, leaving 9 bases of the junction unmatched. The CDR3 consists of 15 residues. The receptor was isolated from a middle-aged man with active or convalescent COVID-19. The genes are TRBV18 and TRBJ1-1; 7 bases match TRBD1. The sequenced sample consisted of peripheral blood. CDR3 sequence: CASRTGVLMNTEAFF. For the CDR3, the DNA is TGTGCCAGCCGTACAGGGGTCCTAATGAACACTGAAGCTTTCTTT. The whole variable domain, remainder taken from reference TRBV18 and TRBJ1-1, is NAGVMQNPRHLVRRRGQEARLRCSPMKGHSHVYWYRQLPEEGLKFMVYLQKENIIDESGMPKERFSAEFPKEGPSILRIQQVVRGDSAAYFCASRTGVLMNTEAFFGQGTRLTVV.